The 12 T cell receptor beta chains below all came from one sample that was sequenced in a study of long-term antiretroviral therapy in people with HIV. Survey-level resolution applied to immunoSEQ assay v3.0. Data came from immunoSEQ multiplex PCR; TCRdb stores just in-frame clones and leaves some out. The sample carries 15,000 to 20,000 clones, approximately 85% recorded once. Sequenced material: unsorted PBMCs, taken at the start of antiretroviral therapy. These receptors originate from a man aged 25 to 40 with HIV.

V is TRBV29-1 and J is TRBJ2-1; weak D call: TRBD1 (5 bases). Germline V gene lookup returns CDR1 SQVTM and CDR2 ANQGSEA. V lost 4 bases and J 2 bases, leaving 12 bases between the germline ends. The CDR3 totals 14 residues. CDR3 sequence: CSVARAYAYNEQFF. CDR3 DNA: TGCAGCGTTGCCAGGGCATACGCCTACAATGAGCAGTTCTTC.

This clone was recorded once. CDR3 bases: TGTGCCAGCAGTTGGAGAGCATTATCTGGAAACACCATATATTTT. Translating gives CASSWRALSGNTIYF. This rearrangement joins TRBV28 to TRBJ1-3; D is unclear. Looked up from germline, CDR1 is MDHEN and CDR2 is SYDVKM. The V end was cut by 4 bases, the J end by 1 base, with 11 bases between. The CDR3 contains 15 residues. Filled out from reference TRBV28 and TRBJ1-3, the complete variable domain reads DVKVTQSSRYLVKRTGEKVFLECVQDMDHENMFWYRQDPGLGLRLIYFSYDVKMKEKGDIPEGYSVSREKKERFSLILESASTNQTSMYLCASSWRALSGNTIYFGEGSWLTVV.

V and J are TRBV28 and TRBJ2-1; a weak D match, TRBD2 (5 bases). The length of the CDR3 is 12 residues. CDR1 is MDHEN, CDR2 SYDVKM, per germline. V shed 6 bases and J shed 9 bases, with 12 bases lying between them. DNA of the CDR3: TGTGCCAGCAGAACAAACGGGGTTGAGCAGTTCTTC. Translated, it gives CASRTNGVEQFF.

This chain uses TRBV27 with TRBJ2-7; 12 nucleotides agree with TRBD1. Trimming at V came to 5 bases and at J to 4 bases, leaving 9 bases not matched to a gene. CDR3 size: 16 residues. Germline CDR1 MNHEY, CDR2 SMNVEV (reference sequence). The CDR3 here is CASSPDGTGGNYEQYF. The DNA for the CDR3 is TGTGCCAGCAGTCCGGACGGGACAGGGGGCAATTACGAGCAGTACTTC.

This clone has a single count. Germline and junction disagree at one end, which may indicate a read error. The genes are TRBV7-2 and TRBJ2-1, with D unclear. CDR3 length equals 16 residues. Germline V CDR1 and CDR2: SGHTA, FQGNSA. The CDR3 sequence is CASSIAVAPSVNEQFF. The CDR3 DNA sequence: TGTGCCAGCAGCATAGCCGTTGCGCCCTCGGTCAATGAGCAGTTCTTC.

The genes are TRBV9 and TRBJ1-3, with D perhaps matching TRBD1 (5 bases). Germline assignment: CDR1 SGDLS and CDR2 YYNGEE. The ends were cut back, 6 bases at V and 3 bases at J, with 13 bases in the middle. This CDR3 region has 14 residues. The CDR3 bases are TGTGCCAGCATGCCCGGTGGGGGTGGAAACACCATATATTTT. Translation: CASMPGGGGNTIYF.

V and J are TRBV6-6 and TRBJ2-1; maybe TRBD2 (5 bases). Trimming took 2 bases from V and 8 from J, leaving 16 bases between them. The V gene's germline CDR1 is MNHNY and CDR2 SVGAGI (reference sequence). The CDR3 has 15 amino acids. CDR3 loop: CASSYHLVSGYEQFF. The CDR3, as DNA: TGTGCCAGCAGTTACCACTTAGTGTCGGGATATGAGCAGTTCTTC.

The V gene is TRBV6-1, the J gene TRBJ1-3; TRBD1 is a possible D gene (5 bases). CDR3 length: 15 amino acids. Trimming took off 0 bases at V and 8 bases at J, with 14 bases between the two ends. Per germline, CDR1 MNHNS and CDR2 SASEGT. Here the CDR3 DNA reads TGTGCCAGCAGTGAAGCGACGGCAGGGCTAGACACCATATATTTT. It encodes CASSEATAGLDTIYF.

This clone is medium-sized in the sample. The chain couples TRBV7-8 to TRBJ1-4; D not resolved. CDR1 and CDR2 (germline): SGHVS, FQNEAQ. The CDR3 totals 16 residues. The ends were cut back, 1 base at V and 0 bases at J, with 9 bases in the middle. CDR3 region: CASSLEDLATNEKLFF. DNA for the CDR3: TGTGCCAGCAGCTTAGAGGACCTAGCAACTAATGAAAAACTGTTTTTT.

This clone showed up just once. The chain recombines TRBV13 with TRBJ1-2, with D possibly being TRBD1 (5 bases). The CDR3 has 14 amino acids. V lost 5 bases, J lost 6 bases, and 16 bases lay in between. Germline CDR1 PRHDT, CDR2 FYEKMQ (reference sequence). The CDR3 here is CASSQRGGKDGYTF. CDR3 DNA sequence: TGTGCCAGCAGCCAGCGGGGGGGGAAAGATGGCTACACCTTC.

This chain connects TRBV6-5 to TRBJ1-1, with a possible D match to TRBD1 (5 bases). The V end lost 7 bases, the J end lost 1 base, and 13 bases lay between the germline ends. Per germline, CDR1 MNHEY and CDR2 SVGAGI. This CDR3 comprises 14 residues. The chain's CDR3 is CASTPPGRNTEAFF. CDR3 nucleotides: TGTGCCAGCACCCCCCCGGGGCGGAACACTGAAGCTTTCTTT.

V and J are TRBV6-1 and TRBJ2-5, with 8 bases identical to TRBD2. The CDR3 runs to 15 residues. Germline assignment: CDR1 MNHNS and CDR2 SASEGT. V lost 0 bases and J lost 5; bases outside the gene matches: 5. The CDR3 spells CASSEARLAGETQYF. DNA of the CDR3: TGTGCCAGCAGTGAAGCGAGGCTAGCGGGTGAGACCCAGTACTTC.